This T cell receptor beta chain was obtained from a study of T cells in Graves' hyperthyroidism and ophthalmopathy (dated by TCRdb to 2018 to 2020). Describing the broader study: Peripheral blood samples were taken at the time of initial diagnosis, prior to any treatment. To identify TCR V-J signatures that set the groups apart, the researchers used a discovery cohort of about a hundred patients, made up of about 44 with Graves' ophthalmopathy and approximately 57 with stable Graves' hyperthyroidism. Whether ophthalmopathy could be predicted prospectively was tested in an independent validation cohort made up of under 20 hyperthyroidism patients plus 17 patients who later progressed to ophthalmopathy. For training and testing, the 110 or so patients in the discovery cohort were randomly divided in a 7:3 ratio. In addition, the study compared T-cell repertoires in thyroid tissue and in blood from five to seven Graves' hyperthyroidism patients. Once sampling was done, hyperthyroidism patients were given methimazole at a starting dose of 30 mg daily, whereas ophthalmopathy patients were given high-dose intravenous methylprednisolone. The paper reports TCR Vbeta CDR3 sequencing of some 140 peripheral blood samples: approximately 43 ophthalmopathy, about 75 hyperthyroidism and 17 progressor patients. Study-wide findings and limitations: In validation, progression to ophthalmopathy was predicted by the model with almost 71% sensitivity and around 75% specificity, a median of about 6.4 months before onset. Blood samples also contained most of the expanded thyroid clonotypes (frequency above 0.001), which suggests that blood repertoires may reflect thyroid immune responses. In cross-validation, a model built on a 13 V-J signature told ophthalmopathy apart from stable hyperthyroidism with just under 90% sensitivity and roughly 82% specificity, and in testing the same model reached 80%/75%. Sample size was not statistically predetermined, and blinding of investigators to group allocation was not performed.

CDR1 and CDR2 (DFQATT, SNEGSKA) derive from the germline V gene (reference sequence). The CDR3 spans 15 residues, from the cysteine through the phenylalanine. Solely the CDR3 DNA is kept, with 45 bases framed from the first base. V is cut back by 3 bases and J by 5 bases, with 11 bases in the junction unmatched. This clonotype was observed many times. What antigen it recognizes has not been identified. No much larger clonotype is one base removed from it; base qualities were not supplied. Amplification of TCR beta CDR3 regions was carried out from RNA transcripts. For the first round of RT-PCR on the TCR CDR3, the HTBI primer set was used together with the Qiagen OneStep RT-PCR kit. Libraries were constructed in a second round of multiplex PCR, after which size selection and purification were performed. Paired-end sequencing of the libraries was performed with 100 bp reads on an Illumina HiSeq2000. In the authors' own workflow: SOAPnuke was used to process the raw data, with reads discarded if the reads contained adapters or uncalled bases, had a mean Phred below 15, or lacked an exact constant-primer or identifier match. High-quality paired reads were merged with COPE v1.2.5, and unique nucleotide sequences were defined as clonotypes. MiTCR v1.1 was used to align the clonotypes against IMGT TRBV, TRBD and TRBJ reference segments. The analysis was restricted to V-J combinations with a frequency above 0.0001, which together covered just over 98% of the repertoires. A TCS score was defined as the ratio of F50 (clonal expansion) to E x V (chaos), with BLOSUM62-based TCRdist applied between CDR3 peptides within each V-J. Welch's t-statistics and random forest reduced roughly 530 V-J features to some 14, which were used in a naive Bayes classifier (R e1071). TCRdb ran its own pipeline on the public reads, namely fastp trimming at Q25 and MiXCR clone calling, and kept in-frame beta chains. Every CDR3 protein is listed once, alongside the most common genes and DNA of its rows. The V and J calls reflect TCRdb's pipeline rather than the authors' work. The sample has about 320,000 distinct CDR3 sequences on record, 16% of them singletons. The top ten clonotypes cover approximately 35% of the sample.

Stable Graves' hyperthyroidism was defined as no progression to ophthalmopathy during 18 months of follow-up. The hyperthyroidism patients were between 18 and 65 years old and newly diagnosed, with a disease duration of less than 2 months. The study excluded patients with uncontrolled infections, other autoimmune diseases, pregnancy or lactation. Diagnoses relied on clinical symptoms, serum thyroxine and TRAb, thyroid ultrasound and orbital computed tomography. PBMCs were separated from roughly 10 ml of fresh peripheral blood using Ficoll-Paque density gradient centrifugation. Trizol reagent was used to extract total RNA, and RNA quality was then checked on an Agilent 2100 Bioanalyzer.

Sequencing input: blood. This TCR came from a man aged 25 to 40 with Graves' hyperthyroidism. This receptor chain uses TRBV20-1 and TRBJ2-5; the central 8 bases match TRBD1. The bases are TGCAGTGCTAGGCCGGTCAGGACAGGGTTGGAGACCCAGTACTTC. This gives the protein CSARPVRTGLETQYF.